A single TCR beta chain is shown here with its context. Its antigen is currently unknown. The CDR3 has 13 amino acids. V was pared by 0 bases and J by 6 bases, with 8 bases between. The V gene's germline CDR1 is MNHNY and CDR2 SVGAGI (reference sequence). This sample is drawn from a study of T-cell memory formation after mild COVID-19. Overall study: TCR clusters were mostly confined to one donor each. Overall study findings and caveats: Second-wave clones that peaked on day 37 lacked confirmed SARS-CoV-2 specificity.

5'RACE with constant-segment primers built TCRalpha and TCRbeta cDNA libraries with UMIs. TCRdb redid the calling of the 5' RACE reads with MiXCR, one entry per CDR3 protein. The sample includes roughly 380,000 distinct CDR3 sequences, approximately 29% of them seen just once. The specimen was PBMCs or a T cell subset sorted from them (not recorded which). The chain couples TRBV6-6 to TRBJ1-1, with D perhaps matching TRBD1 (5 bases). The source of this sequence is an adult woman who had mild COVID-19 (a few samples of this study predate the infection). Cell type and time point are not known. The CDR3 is CASSYSPGPEAFF. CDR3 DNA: TGTGCCAGCAGTTACTCTCCAGGGCCTGAAGCTTTCTTT.